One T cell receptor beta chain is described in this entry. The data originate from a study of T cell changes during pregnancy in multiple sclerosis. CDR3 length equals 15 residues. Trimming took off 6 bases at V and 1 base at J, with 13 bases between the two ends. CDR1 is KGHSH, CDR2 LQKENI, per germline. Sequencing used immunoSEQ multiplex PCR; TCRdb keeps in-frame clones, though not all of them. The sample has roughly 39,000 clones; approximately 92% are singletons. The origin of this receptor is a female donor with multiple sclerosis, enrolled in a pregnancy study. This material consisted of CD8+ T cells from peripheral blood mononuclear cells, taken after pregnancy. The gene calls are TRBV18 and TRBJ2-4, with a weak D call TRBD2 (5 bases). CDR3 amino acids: CASSFGVAAKNIQYF. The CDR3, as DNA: TGTGCCAGCTCTTTCGGGGTGGCGGCCAAAAACATTCAGTACTTC.